Described below is a single TCR beta chain sequence and its context. Its antigen is currently not known. No base quality values were provided; no much bigger clone lies one nucleotide off. Every donor was a healthy Caucasian. The twin cohort consisted of three pairs of female monozygotic twins, all aged roughly 18 to 30 years. Peripheral blood mononuclear cells were used as the source from which RNA for TCR libraries was isolated. Libraries were prepared through 5' RACE. The sample was run on an Illumina HiSeq 2000. A universal primer binding site was introduced by template switching, and a unique molecular identifier was present in the final cDNA, enabling accurate counting of TCR cDNA molecules. First-strand cDNA for TCR alpha and beta chains was synthesized from specific primers in the conserved constant-segment region. To control for contamination, every cDNA library was double barcoded, receiving both a SMART-Mk sample barcode and Illumina barcodes. TruSeq adapter sequences and Illumina sample barcodes were added in two successive PCR steps. TCR alpha and beta cDNA libraries were sequenced on the Illumina HiSeq platform with custom primers. Per the authors' processing: Unique molecular identifiers were extracted from raw reads with MiGEC, and CDR3 positions were determined with MiXCR. Recombination models were inferred per individual with the repgenHMM and IGoR tools using an EM algorithm. Shared clonotype analysis was performed with the tcR package in R, normalizing sharing by the product of cloneset sizes. To study raw recombination without the effects of thymic and clonal selection, out-of-frame nonproductive sequences were analyzed. The raw public reads went through TCRdb reprocessing: fastp at Q25, MiXCR clone calling, in-frame beta chains kept. Identical CDR3 proteins give one entry, which carries the most common genes and DNA. TCRdb, not the original authors, processed these V and J calls. The sample yields some 560,000 distinct CDR3 sequences; just under 10% were counted once. In total, the top ten clones hold around 3.2% of the sample.

The sample comes from a study of identical twins (dated by TCRdb to 2016 to 2017). Context from the whole study: To test whether fetal clonotypes persist, this study deep-sequenced TCR alpha and beta repertoires from monozygotic twins, from unrelated adults of various ages, and from cord blood. To rule out contamination, the twin experiments were replicated at different times with different library preparation protocols.

Results and caveats for the whole study, not just this receptor: Excess twin sharing in beta out-of-frame sequences was weaker because fewer shared sequences lowered the signal-to-noise ratio. Compared with coincidental sharing between unrelated individuals, out-of-frame TCR alpha sequences shared between twins had an excess of sequences with low generation probability. Out-of-frame TCR alpha sharing in monozygotic twins was systematically underestimated by recombination models, whereas sharing between unrelated individuals was in agreement with the recombination models. Zero-insertion analyses could be partly confounded by invariant T cells such as MAIT and iNKT, although diverse VJ usage argued against such confounding for most clonotypes. Because the same donors could not be followed over many years, the conclusions depended on cross-sectional statistical analysis. Fewer insertions were carried by abundant cord blood beta clonotypes; a weaker similar trend was observed in young adult naive repertoires, while no such trend was observed in memory repertoires.

Inclusive of the bounding cysteine and phenylalanine, the CDR3 is 11 residues long. Of the read, only the CDR3 DNA is kept; its 33 bases are in frame from base 1. The junction carries 5 bases between V and J, which are trimmed by 5 bases and 4 bases respectively. The sample was also linked to a second study, of yellow fever vaccine responses in identical twins. According to the second study: According to the authors, the vaccine-induced T cell response in identical twins seemed to be partly convergent and partly specific to each individual. In the study, vaccine-responding T cell clones were precisely tracked in identical twins.

The chain couples TRBV12-3 or TRBV12-4 to TRBJ1-2; the D region possibly corresponds to TRBD1 (5 bases align). Source material: PBMCs. The clonotype was recovered from a woman under 30 in good health. The CDR3 corresponds to CASSRGYGYTF. The DNA reads TGTGCCAGCAGTAGGGGCTATGGCTACACCTTC.